This T cell receptor beta chain was documented in a study of CD8 T cells in ankylosing spondylitis. General observations from the study: Clones linked to disease, bearing a CD8+ phenotype, were relatively rare in peripheral blood. Significant enrichment of disease-linked clones was reportedly seen in matched ankylosing spondylitis synovial fluid. Within ankylosing spondylitis blood, a TCR beta motif made up of several highly homologous variants appeared to be characteristic.

This CDR3 region has 16 residues. Germline CDR1 DFQATT, CDR2 SNEGSKA (reference sequence). The V end lost 5 bases, the J end lost 6 bases, and 22 bases lay between the germline ends. This clonotype has ten or more counts. Its antigen is not known. Construction of TCR beta libraries was performed using quantitative 5'-RACE with molecular barcodes. TCRdb fed the 5' RACE reads into MiXCR, producing one record per CDR3 protein. The sample consists of over 110,000 distinct CDR3 sequences, 7.5% to 9.5% of them appearing once. The J gene is TRBJ2-2, the V gene TRBV20-1; D may be TRBD1 (6 bases). Sequenced: synovial fluid, either unsorted or a sorted T cell fraction (not recorded which). This TCR was sampled from a male donor with ankylosing spondylitis. The CDR3 region has the DNA TGCAGTGCTTCTGAGCCCAGGGGTGTTTACGCCGGGGAGCTGTTTTTT. Translating it yields CSASEPRGVYAGELFF.